The 8 T cell receptor beta chains below come from one sample, sequenced in a study of blood T cell repertoires in COVID-19. Some clones are missing from TCRdb's copy, which holds only in-frame ones; the method was immunoSEQ multiplex PCR. This sample yields 100,000 or so clones, of which roughly nine tenths are seen a single time; 15% to 20% belongs to the top ten. Sample: peripheral blood. These receptors were taken from a man aged 45-65 years with acute or convalescent COVID-19.

The rearrangement uses TRBV19 and TRBJ1-4, with 10 bases lining up with TRBD1. The CDR3 covers 15 residues. Per the germline V gene, CDR1 is LNHDA and CDR2 is SQIVND (reference sequence). The V segment lost 5 bases and the J segment 6 bases; nucleotides outside the gene matches: 6. This chain's CDR3 is CASSGQTGGDEKLFF. The CDR3 DNA sequence: TGTGCCAGTAGTGGACAGACAGGGGGCGATGAAAAACTGTTTTTT.

The genes are TRBV18 and TRBJ1-1; the D is unclear. Trimming left V 3 bases short and J 1 base short, with 9 bases between. The germline gives CDR1 KGHSH, CDR2 LQKENI. This CDR3 comprises 14 residues. Here the CDR3 reads CASSPVSRNTEAFF. CDR3 DNA sequence: TGTGCCAGCTCACCGGTCAGTCGGAACACTGAAGCTTTCTTT.

V and J are TRBV6-5 and TRBJ1-1; 7 nucleotides line up with TRBD1. Germline V CDR1 and CDR2: MNHEY, SVGAGI. CDR3 length: 14 residues. With V trimmed by 6 bases and J by 2 bases, 6 bases remained unmatched. The CDR3 loop reads CASRGTARNTEAFF. The CDR3, as DNA: TGTGCCAGCAGAGGGACAGCTAGAAACACTGAAGCTTTCTTT.

Note on this clone: Other DNA sequences within the sample encode an identical CDR3. The V call is TRBV28, the J call TRBJ1-2; tentatively, D is TRBD1 (6 bases). Trimming cost V 3 bases and J 4 bases, with 12 bases left between them. The CDR3 totals 14 residues. Germline V gives CDR1 MDHEN, CDR2 SYDVKM. CDR3 protein: CASSLSRGGYGYTF. CDR3 bases: TGTGCCAGCAGTTTGAGCAGGGGTGGCTATGGCTACACCTTC.

This chain uses TRBV21-1 with TRBJ1-5; TRBD1, the table's D call, lacks a check against the DNA. TRBV21-1 is marked as a pseudogene. The CDR3 is 20 residues long. The CDR3 DNA sequence: TGTGCCAGCAGCAATAAAGCCCCGGGACAGGGGGTTTATAGCAATCAGCCCCAGCATTTT. The encoded protein is CASSNKAPGQGVYSNQPQHF.

V and J are TRBV5-1 and TRBJ1-5, with 9 bases aligning to TRBD1. From germline, CDR1 is SGHRS and CDR2 YFSETQ. This CDR3 spans 13 amino acids. V shed 5 bases, J shed 7 bases, and the junction held 4 bases outside the gene matches. The CDR3 sequence is CASSDRGGQPQHF. The DNA for the CDR3 is TGCGCCAGCAGTGACAGGGGGGGACAGCCCCAGCATTTT.

This clone was observed a single time. The J gene is TRBJ1-1, the V gene TRBV9; D is possibly TRBD1 (6 bases). The CDR3 has 15 amino acids. The ends were cut back, 5 bases at V and 8 bases at J, with 22 bases in the middle. Germline V CDR1 and CDR2: SGDLS, YYNGEE. The DNA of the CDR3 is TGTGCCAGCAGGACGGGGGGGCCCGCCGGTGGAGAAGCTTTCTTT. Translating it yields CASRTGGPAGGEAFF.

The chain has TRBV6-5 and TRBJ2-7; 8 nucleotides line up with TRBD1. The CDR3 runs to 15 residues. V lost 8 bases and J lost 2; bases outside the gene matches: 11. Looked up from germline, CDR1 is MNHEY and CDR2 is SVGAGI. CDR3 DNA sequence: TGTGCCAGCCTCCCTGACAGGGGAATACCCTACGAGCAGTACTTC. This gives the protein CASLPDRGIPYEQYF.